A single T cell receptor beta chain is shown here with its context. Its antigen is undetermined. The data derive from a study of T cells in Graves' hyperthyroidism and ophthalmopathy. Points from the study as a whole: Through a model of 13 V-J features, ophthalmopathy was separated from stable hyperthyroidism. Blood also contained most expanded thyroid clonotypes above 0.001.

Uncontrolled infection, other autoimmune disease, pregnancy or lactation barred patients from enrollment. Initially, at the first diagnosis of hyperthyroidism and before any ophthalmopathy symptoms, blood was sampled. This CDR3 is built from 14 residues. Trimming left V 6 bases short and J 0 bases short, with 9 bases between. Germline V lookup: CDR1 MNHNS, CDR2 SASEGT. Regions amplified from RNA transcripts were the TCR beta CDR3 regions. The TCR CDR3 first-round RT-PCR relied on the HTBI primer set. One entry per CDR3 protein results from TCRdb running MiXCR on the multiplex PCR reads. Here the sample spans hundreds of thousands of distinct CDR3 sequences, approximately 15% being singletons.

Sample: blood. V usage is TRBV6-1 and J usage is TRBJ1-5, with D tentatively TRBD1 (6 bases). The source of this sequence is a woman aged 30 to 39 with Graves' hyperthyroidism that later progressed to Graves' ophthalmopathy. This CDR3 is CASRRTDSNQPQHF. CDR3 coding DNA: TGTGCCAGCAGACGGACAGATAGCAATCAGCCCCAGCATTTT.